This is a list of T cell receptor beta chains from one sample in a study of blood T cell repertoires in COVID-19. Data came from immunoSEQ multiplex PCR; TCRdb stores just in-frame clones and leaves some out. The repertoire holds roughly 380,000 clones, approximately 89% seen once, with roughly 1.4% in the top ten. The sequencing sample was made of PBMCs or T cells enriched from blood (not recorded which). The source is a man aged 25 to 40 who had recovered from COVID-19. The CDR3 runs from the conserved cysteine through the conserved F or W. D genes are given only for firm matches. Rows may omit the clone size; those that give it use once, few, many or a size class.

J gene | V gene | D gene | clone size | CDR3 DNA | CDR3 protein
TRBJ1-3 | TRBV10-3 | - | - | TGTGCCATCAGTGAGCCTATGGCGGGAACTGGAAACACCATATATTTT | CAISEPMAGTGNTIYF
TRBJ2-7 | TRBV15 | TRBD2 | - | TGTGCCACCAGCAGAGATGCGGGGGGTTGGGAGCAGTACTTC | CATSRDAGGWEQYF
TRBJ2-4 | TRBV19 | TRBD1 | - | TGTGCCAGTAGCCAACAAGGGACAGCTGGGGACATTCAGTACTTC | CASSQQGTAGDIQYF
TRBJ2-3 | TRBV7-3 | - | many | TGTGCCAGCAGCTTATCTAGCACAGATACGCAGTATTTT | CASSLSSTDTQYF
TRBJ1-2 | TRBV5-1 | - | few | TGCGCCAGCAGCTTGGTGCAGGCTAACTATGGCTACACCTTC | CASSLVQANYGYTF
TRBJ1-2 | TRBV9 | TRBD1 | - | TGTGCCAGCAGCGGACAGGGGGGAGGGGTCTATGGCTACACCTTC | CASSGQGGGVYGYTF
TRBJ1-1 | TRBV30 | - | few | TGTGCCTGGAGTGTACGGGGTCTAACTGAAGCTTTCTTT | CAWSVRGLTEAFF
TRBJ2-3 | TRBV5-1 | - | - | TGCGCCAGCAGCTTTCAGGTGACAGATACGCAGTATTTT | CASSFQVTDTQYF
TRBJ1-1 | TRBV2 | - | few | TGTGCCAGCAGTGAGGACAGCGTTGAAGCTTTCTTT | CASSEDSVEAFF
TRBJ1-2 | TRBV6-2/TRBV6-3 | - | once | TGTGCCAGCAGTCCCGGGAACTATGGCTACACCTTC | CASSPGNYGYTF
TRBJ1-1 | TRBV18 | - | - | TGTGCCAGCTCACCTCCGGGTGCTGAAGCTTTCTTT | CASSPPGAEAFF
TRBJ1-2 | TRBV7-2 | - | - | TGTGCCAGCAGCGCGGAGACCTATGGCTACACCTTC | CASSAETYGYTF
TRBJ2-5 | TRBV7-2 | TRBD1 | - | TGTGCCAGCAGCTTCGGACAGGGGGGGACCCAGTACTTC | CASSFGQGGTQYF
TRBJ1-6 | TRBV27 | - | - | TGTGCCAGCAGCTTGGGGGGATTGAATTCACCCCTCCACTTT | CASSLGGLNSPLHF
TRBJ1-2 | TRBV27 | - | - | TGTGCCAGCAGTTTTTCGGGACTAGGATACACCTTC | CASSFSGLGYTF
TRBJ2-2 | TRBV5-1 | TRBD1 | - | TGCGCCAGCAGCACGGACAGGCTAATCACCGGGGAGCTGTTTTTT | CASSTDRLITGELFF
TRBJ1-3 | TRBV30 | TRBD1 | - | TGTGCCTGTCCCGGACAGGGAAGGGACACCATATATTTT | CACPGQGRDTIYF
TRBJ1-1 | TRBV5-4 | TRBD1 | - | TGTGCCAGCAGCATGGGACAGGGGGCCAACACTGAAGCTTTCTTT | CASSMGQGANTEAFF
TRBJ1-1 | TRBV11-2 | - | - | TGTGCCAGCAGCTCGGTTCGGAACACTGAAGCTTTCTTT | CASSSVRNTEAFF
TRBJ1-6 | TRBV7-2 | - | - | TGTGCCAGCAACTCGGTTGTGACAGGAAATAATTCACCCCTCCACTTT | CASNSVVTGNNSPLHF
TRBJ1-1 | TRBV7-2 | - | - | TGTGCCAGCATTGGGGTCAGGGACACTGAAGCTTTCTTT | CASIGVRDTEAFF
TRBJ2-5 | TRBV7-2 | TRBD1 | - | TGTGCCAGCAGCCCGGACAGGAAAGAGACCCAGTACTTC | CASSPDRKETQYF
TRBJ1-1 | TRBV5-5 | TRBD1 | - | TGTGCCAGCAGCTTGCAAGGGGGCATCACTGAAGCTTTCTTT | CASSLQGGITEAFF
TRBJ1-4 | TRBV5-1 | - | - | TGCGCCAGCAATTTAGGGGGGGCGAGGGATGAAAAACTGTTTTTT | CASNLGGARDEKLFF
TRBJ2-1 | TRBV6-1 | - | once | TGTGCCAGCAGTGAAATGGCACTCCAGGAGTTCTTC | CASSEMALQEFF
TRBJ2-3 | TRBV30 | TRBD2 | - | TGTGCCTGCCGAGGAGGGGCGGGGGGGACAGATACGCAGTATTTT | CACRGGAGGTDTQYF
TRBJ1-4 | TRBV5-6 | - | - | TGTGCCAGCAGCTTAGGACAGCCTAATGAAAAACTGTTTTTT | CASSLGQPNEKLFF
TRBJ2-1 | TRBV18 | TRBD1 | - | TGTGCCAGCTCACCGCCGGGACAGGGGGCAAGGAATGAGCAGTTCTTC | CASSPPGQGARNEQFF
TRBJ1-1 | TRBV5-1 | - | - | TGCGCCAGCAGCTCGCCGGGACACATGAACACTGAAGCTTTCTTT | CASSSPGHMNTEAFF
TRBJ2-7 | TRBV27 | TRBD2 | - | TGTGCCAGCAGTTTGTCTTACGGGACTAGCGGGGGGAAGCAGTACTTC | CASSLSYGTSGGKQYF
TRBJ1-5 | TRBV7-8 | - | - | TGTGCCAGCAGCCTGACAGGAGACCCTACCAATCAGCCCCAGCATTTT | CASSLTGDPTNQPQHF
TRBJ2-1 | TRBV12-3/TRBV12-4 | TRBD1 | - | TGTGCCAGCAGTCTTGACAGGGTTGAGCAGTTCTTC | CASSLDRVEQFF
TRBJ2-2 | TRBV28 | TRBD1 | - | TGTGCCAGCAGGTCACAGGGGGAGAAGGCCGGGGAGCTGTTTTTT | CASRSQGEKAGELFF
TRBJ2-1 | TRBV13 | - | - | TGTGCCAGCACCCCCGTCAGGGAATTCGCCAATGAGCAGTTCTTC | CASTPVREFANEQFF
TRBJ1-4 | TRBV19 | - | - | TGTGCCAGTAATTACGGGATACTTAATGAAAAACTGTTTTTT | CASNYGILNEKLFF
TRBJ1-5 | TRBV2 | - | - | TGTGCCAGCAGGTCAGGTCACAGCCTCAATCAGCCCCAGCATTTT | CASRSGHSLNQPQHF
TRBJ1-2 | TRBV4-3 | - | - | TGCGCCAGCAGCCAAGATCCCAGACAGCCGTACTATGGCTACACCTTC | CASSQDPRQPYYGYTF
TRBJ2-7 | TRBV15 | - | - | TGTGCCACCAGCAGAGCCGGGAACTCCTACGAGCAGTACTTC | CATSRAGNSYEQYF
TRBJ1-1 | TRBV15 | - | once | TGTGCCACCAGCACCATCGGGCGGGGCGCGAACACTGAAGCTTTCTTT | CATSTIGRGANTEAFF
TRBJ1-1 | TRBV11-2 | - | - | TGTGCCAGCAGCCTCGGCGGGGGCGGGATTGAAGCTTTCTTT | CASSLGGGGIEAFF
TRBJ1-2 | TRBV7-9 | - | - | TGTGCCAGCAGCTTTCCTGGCGGGGGGCATGGCTACACCTTC | CASSFPGGGHGYTF
TRBJ1-2 | TRBV28 | TRBD1 | - | TGTGCCAGCAGTCCCGGGGGTTGGGGACAGCAAAACTATGGCTACACCTTC | CASSPGGWGQQNYGYTF
TRBJ1-5 | TRBV7-6 | - | - | TGTGCCAGCAGCCCCAGGCAGGGTGGAAGCAATCAGCCCCAGCATTTT | CASSPRQGGSNQPQHF
TRBJ1-3 | TRBV7-2 | TRBD1 | - | TGTGCCAGCAGCTTTGACAGGGGGTTAATTTCCTCTGGAAACACCATATATTTT | CASSFDRGLISSGNTIYF
TRBJ2-5 | TRBV7-8 | - | - | TGTGCCAGCAGCTTGTCGGGTGAGACCCAGTACTTC | CASSLSGETQYF
TRBJ2-3 | TRBV9 | TRBD2 | - | TGTGCCAGCAGCGCGACTAGCGGATTCACAGATACGCAGTATTTT | CASSATSGFTDTQYF
TRBJ1-1 | TRBV9 | - | - | TGTGCCAGCAGCCTCCGAGGGGGGGATGAAGCTTTCTTT | CASSLRGGDEAFF
TRBJ2-7 | TRBV24-1 | TRBD2 | - | TGTGCCACCAGTGATTTGCTGGTCGCTTTTAGACTAGCGGGGGAACCATACGAGCAGTACTTC | CATSDLLVAFRLAGEPYEQYF